This T cell receptor beta chain was recovered during a study of Ad26.COV2.S vaccination and SARS-CoV-2 variants. Study-level results: TCR breadth and depth estimates may have understated total T cell responses.

Sequencing used immunoSEQ multiplex PCR; TCRdb keeps in-frame clones, though not all of them. The table lists about 350,000 clones, roughly 90% of them singletons, with roughly 10% in the top ten. This sample's treatment: roughly 18 received Ad26.COV2.S at low or high dose, single or two shots; several received placebo; per-sample allocation not given. Following the first vaccine or placebo injection, samples were taken on day 63. As regards this clone: Antigen specificity is unknown.

The V gene's germline CDR1 is SGHDN and CDR2 FVKESK. This CDR3 spans 16 amino acids. V dropped 4 bases and J dropped 0; count of bases not matched to a gene: 5. The gene calls are TRBV14 and TRBJ1-3; the match to TRBD1 covers 8 bases. The sample was peripheral blood, taken in a trial of Ad26.COV2.S vaccine versus placebo. The sequence was collected from a person between 18 and 65 years old who received the Ad26.COV2.S COVID-19 vaccine or a placebo. The DNA of the CDR3 is TGTGCCAGCAGCCTACTGGGACAGGCCTCTGGAAACACCATATATTTT. Translating it yields CASSLLGQASGNTIYF.